This T cell receptor (beta chain) comes out of a study of blood T cells in healthy people across ages. Study-level findings and limits: Per-million-T-cell TCR beta diversity fell roughly linearly with age. The study found TCR beta diversity correlated strongly with naive T cell percentage.

About this clonotype: The target antigen is unknown.

This CDR3 contains 16 residues. CDR1 is SGHVS and CDR2 is FNYEAQ in the germline V gene. With V trimmed by 0 bases and J by 4 bases, 5 bases remained unmatched. Total RNA, at least 5.5 micrograms per sample, came from PBMCs. For the second PCR, which ran for about 7 to 12 cycles, a sample-barcoded 5' primer and a J-beta primer mix were used. Each single sample gave us at least 2.5 million CDR3-containing paired-end reads. Using its own MiXCR run on the 5' RACE reads, TCRdb lists one record per CDR3 protein. The data show around 670,000 distinct CDR3 sequences, 25% to 35% seen once. The receptor comes from a woman older than 75 in good health. The chain uses TRBV7-6 and TRBJ2-3, with 9 positions matching TRBD2. Sequenced: blood. CDR3 sequence: CASSLAASGAPDTQYF. The CDR3 coding sequence is TGTGCCAGCAGCTTAGCTGCTAGCGGGGCCCCAGATACGCAGTATTTT.